Given below is one T cell receptor beta chain in context. No antigen is known for it. The data belong to a study of a mutant IDH1 vaccine in newly diagnosed glioma. In the study overall: Onset of vaccination occurred 4-6 weeks following radiotherapy alone, or with temozolomide cycles. Patients' prior therapy spanned radiotherapy, temozolomide, or both; most underwent both.

The V end lost 5 bases, the J end lost 3 bases, and 17 bases lay between the germline ends. The CDR3 spans 16 residues. CDR1 is PRHDT, CDR2 FYEKMQ, per germline (reference sequence). The time point was: week 23, last vaccination. The vaccine gave 300 ug of a 20-mer mutant IDH1 peptide subcutaneously per dose. Donors had new IDH1-mutant astrocytomas of WHO grade 3 or 4 (ATRX-lost). Sequencing was performed with immunoSEQ multiplex PCR; in TCRdb, only in-frame clones are kept and a portion is missing. The sample includes some 70,000 clones, 84% of them seen just once. This chain connects TRBV13 to TRBJ2-1; D unresolved. The sequencing used PBMCs, collected from a glioma patient whose treatment included an IDH1 peptide vaccine. The sequence was collected from a man younger than 30 with glioma. CDR3 in amino acids: CASSPPLGRNYNEQFF. As DNA, the CDR3 is TGTGCCAGCAGCCCACCATTGGGAAGAAACTACAATGAGCAGTTCTTC.